The 20 T cell receptor beta chains given below trace back to one sample, sequenced in a study of PD-1 blockade in classical Hodgkin lymphoma. Brentuximab vedotin exposure varied among the patients, all of whom had relapsed after autologous stem cell transplantation. Isolated CD8+ T cells were derived from thawed PBMCs through magnetic negative selection. The repertoire was sequenced with immunoSEQ multiplex PCR; TCRdb's copy has only in-frame clones and lacks some. The repertoire has 8,000 or so clones, more than 70% of them found once; the top ten carry 20% to 25%. The sample consisted of CD8+ T cells from blood, taken at baseline. These TCRs come from a human donor with classical Hodgkin lymphoma.

The genes are TRBV15 and TRBJ1-2; D unclear. The V end was cut by 0 bases, the J end by 8 bases, with 13 bases between. Germline V CDR1 and CDR2: LNHNV, YYDKDF (reference sequence). The CDR3 loop spans 14 amino acids. The CDR3 DNA reads as TGTGCCACCAGCAGAGATCTAGGGAGCGACGGCTACACCTTC. This codes for CATSRDLGSDGYTF.

The chain uses TRBV10-3 and TRBJ2-3; D not resolved. Trimming left V 3 bases short and J 2 bases short, with 9 bases between. This CDR3 is 14 amino acids long. The germline V gene encodes CDR1 ENHRY and CDR2 SYGVKD. CDR3 sequence (DNA): TGTGCCATCAGTGAAGGGCGACCCACAGATACGCAGTATTTT. Encoded protein: CAISEGRPTDTQYF.

This chain links TRBV9 with TRBJ2-3; either TRBD1 or TRBD2 may supply D (5 bases each). The CDR3 is 15 amino acids. Trimming stripped 0 bases from V and 0 bases from J, with 8 bases between. Germline V gene sequence: CDR1 SGDLS, CDR2 YYNGEE. The CDR3 sequence: CASSVGGSSTDTQYF. The CDR3 nucleotides read TGTGCCAGCAGCGTAGGGGGGAGTAGCACAGATACGCAGTATTTT.

CDR3 residues: CAPEVGANEKLFF. CDR3 sequence (DNA): TGTGCCCCCGAGGTTGGTGCTAATGAAAAACTGTTTTTT. The chain combines TRBV15 with TRBJ1-4, with unresolved D. Per germline, CDR1 LNHNV and CDR2 YYDKDF (reference sequence). V gave up 11 bases and J gave up 3 bases, with 13 bases separating them. The CDR3 spans 13 residues.

The chain combines TRBV28 with TRBJ2-7; weak D call: TRBD1 (5 bases). This CDR3 spans 13 amino acids. The V gene's germline CDR1 is MDHEN and CDR2 SYDVKM. Trimming removed 3 bases from V and 0 bases from J, with 6 bases in between. The CDR3 DNA sequence: TGTGCCAGCAGTTTTCAGGGCTCCTACGAGCAGTACTTC. This codes for CASSFQGSYEQYF. Together with reference TRBV28 and TRBJ2-7, the CDR3 gives the full variable domain: DVKVTQSSRYLVKRTGEKVFLECVQDMDHENMFWYRQDPGLGLRLIYFSYDVKMKEKGDIPEGYSVSREKKERFSLILESASTNQTSMYLCASSFQGSYEQYFGPGTRLTVT.

J is TRBJ2-2 and V is TRBV11-3; the match to TRBD2 covers 10 bases. There are 15 residues in the CDR3. Per the germline V gene, CDR1 is SGHNT and CDR2 is YENEEA. The junction had 2 bases not matched to a gene; V was cut back by 3 bases and J by 4 bases. The CDR3 loop reads CASSLLAGATGELFF. CDR3 nucleotide sequence: TGTGCCAGCAGCTTGCTAGCGGGAGCCACCGGGGAGCTGTTTTTT.

This clone was counted a few times. This chain connects TRBV19 to TRBJ1-1; D remains ambiguous. Germline V gives CDR1 LNHDA, CDR2 SQIVND (reference sequence). The germline V and J ends were trimmed by 2 bases and 1 base, with 11 bases remaining between them. This CDR3 region has 15 residues. CDR3 protein: CASSISFGGNTEAFF. The CDR3 DNA reads TGTGCCAGTAGTATAAGTTTTGGAGGGAACACTGAAGCTTTCTTT.

The chain uses TRBV10-3 and TRBJ2-7; D remains unclear. Germline V gene lookup returns CDR1 ENHRY and CDR2 SYGVKD. The CDR3 is 12 residues long. Trimming pared 2 bases from V and 2 bases from J, leaving 4 bases between. The CDR3 DNA is TGTGCCATCAGTGAGACACCCTACGAGCAGTACTTC. Its translation: CAISETPYEQYF.

This clone was counted once. V usage is TRBV4-2 and J usage is TRBJ2-5; 13 nucleotides match TRBD2. Germline V gene lookup returns CDR1 LGHNA and CDR2 YNFKEQ. The CDR3 length is 19 residues. The V segment lost 3 bases and the J segment 0 bases; nucleotides outside the gene matches: 10. The CDR3 coding sequence is TGTGCCAGCAGCCAGCCCAGGACTAGCGGGGGAGAGTACCAAGAGACCCAGTACTTC. Encoded protein: CASSQPRTSGGEYQETQYF.

The chain couples TRBV29-1 to TRBJ2-2; D may be TRBD1 (5 bases). CDR3 size: 14 residues. The V and J ends lost 6 bases and 0 bases respectively, with 11 bases between them. Germline V gives CDR1 SQVTM, CDR2 ANQGSEA. The CDR3 DNA sequence: TGCAGCGTCTCGGACACGACGAACACCGGGGAGCTGTTTTTT. Protein product: CSVSDTTNTGELFF.

V gene TRBV2 combines with J gene TRBJ2-6, with D unresolved. Trimming removed 8 bases from V and 2 bases from J, with 16 bases in between. CDR1 and CDR2 (germline): SNHLY, FYNNEI. The CDR3 contains 16 residues. CDR3 sequence reads: CASFGPGLAGANVLTF. CDR3 DNA sequence: TGTGCCAGCTTCGGCCCCGGGCTCGCTGGGGCCAACGTCCTGACTTTC.

In its sample, this clone was seen once. At the DNA level, this CDR3 is encoded by other sequences in the same sample as well. The rearrangement links TRBV19 to TRBJ2-7; 8 positions agree with TRBD2. V shed 5 bases, J shed 1 base, and the junction held 1 base outside the gene matches. Germline V lookup: CDR1 LNHDA, CDR2 SQIVND (reference sequence). This CDR3 has 13 residues. The CDR3 DNA reads as TGTGCCAGTAGTTCTAGCGGGTCCTACGAGCAGTACTTC. Translated: CASSSSGSYEQYF.

This sequence joins TRBV2 and TRBJ2-1; 8 bases fit TRBD2. The CDR3 is 13 residues long. V lost 3 bases, J lost 6 bases, and 1 base stayed unmatched. Germline V gene data show CDR1 as SNHLY and CDR2 as FYNNEI. Here the CDR3 reads CASSDGLANEQFF. In DNA form, the CDR3 reads TGTGCCAGCAGTGACGGACTAGCCAATGAGCAGTTCTTC.

The chain carries TRBV4-1 and TRBJ2-4; 7 bases agree with TRBD2. This CDR3 region has 14 residues. V lost 1 base, J lost 6 bases, and 3 bases stayed unmatched. CDR1 is MGHRA, CDR2 YSYEKL, per germline. The chain's CDR3 is CASSQVRGGNIQYF. For the CDR3, the DNA is TGCGCCAGCAGCCAAGTTCGCGGGGGAAACATTCAGTACTTC.

The rearrangement links TRBV10-3 to TRBJ2-1; no clear D gene. The V and J ends lost 10 bases and 4 bases respectively, with 17 bases between them. This CDR3 is 14 amino acids long. Germline V gives CDR1 ENHRY, CDR2 SYGVKD. As DNA, the CDR3 is TGTGCCAGCCTCCCTGCCGACACTTACAATGAGCAGTTCTTC. As protein: CASLPADTYNEQFF.

Concerning this clone: The junction departs from germline at one end; a sequencing error may be responsible. The chain carries TRBV29-1 and TRBJ2-1; 11 bases align to TRBD2. The CDR3 totals 18 residues. Germline CDR1 SQVTM, CDR2 ANQGSEA. In nucleotides, the CDR3 is TGCAGCGGTGAAGATCCCACTAGCGGGAGAGGAGCCTACAATGAGCAGTTCTTC. Encoded protein: CSGEDPTSGRGAYNEQFF.

In its sample, this clone was seen once. This sequence joins TRBV7-8 and TRBJ2-7; TRBD2 is a possible D gene (6 bases). Germline V gene sequence: CDR1 SGHVS, CDR2 FQNEAQ. V lost 5 bases, J lost 1 base, and 12 bases lay in between. The CDR3 sequence is 14 residues long. The CDR3 DNA reads TGTGCCAGCAGCCCGGGGACTGTTTCCTACGAGCAGTACTTC. This sequence encodes CASSPGTVSYEQYF.

This sequence joins TRBV7-9 and TRBJ2-7; D is uncertain. The CDR3 totals 15 residues. Per the germline V gene, CDR1 is SEHNR and CDR2 is FQNEAQ (reference sequence). V was clipped by 5 bases and J by 3 bases, with 17 bases between them. This chain's CDR3 is CASSDIVGVHYEQYF. CDR3 coding DNA: TGTGCCAGCAGCGATATCGTTGGGGTTCACTACGAGCAGTACTTC.

The chain recombines TRBV4-1 with TRBJ2-7; D gene uncertain. V shed 0 bases and J shed 3 bases, with 6 bases lying between them. In germline, CDR1 is MGHRA, CDR2 YSYEKL. The length of the CDR3 is 13 residues. CDR3 residues: CASSQEGIYEQYF. In nucleotides, the CDR3 is TGCGCCAGCAGCCAAGAAGGCATCTACGAGCAGTACTTC.

The chain combines TRBV28 with TRBJ2-1, with D hard to call. The V end lost 4 bases, the J end lost 8 bases, and 12 bases lay between the germline ends. The CDR3 is 13 amino acids. The germline V gene encodes CDR1 MDHEN and CDR2 SYDVKM. The CDR3, as DNA: TGTGCCAGCAGTTACGCCGACATCCATGAGCAGTTCTTC. The encoded protein is CASSYADIHEQFF.